The 6 T cell receptor beta chains listed next were all sequenced from one sample in a study of cytomegalovirus exposure and HLA in healthy donors. Primers: 60 Vbeta forward and 13 Jbeta reverse. Clones were read by immunoSEQ multiplex PCR, and TCRdb kept only the in-frame ones, dropping some. The sample yields approximately 200,000 clones, 75% to 85% seen once. The sequenced sample was PBMCs. The receptors were sampled from a woman in her 50s in good health and CMV-seronegative.

This sequence joins TRBV18 and TRBJ2-4; D possibly corresponds to TRBD2 (6 bases). Per the germline V gene, CDR1 is KGHSH and CDR2 is LQKENI. The CDR3 consists of 15 residues. Trimming removed 5 bases from V and 8 bases from J, with 19 bases in between. CDR3 amino acids: CASSALSGGSDIQYF. CDR3 in DNA: TGTGCCAGCTCAGCCCTTTCCGGGGGATCGGACATTCAGTACTTC.

This sequence joins TRBV14 and TRBJ2-5; TRBD2 is a possible D gene (5 bases). Trimming stripped 2 bases from V and 4 bases from J, with 14 bases between. CDR3 length equals 15 residues. CDR1 and CDR2 (germline): SGHDN, FVKESK. The CDR3: CASSQMFGGGETQYF. The CDR3 DNA sequence: TGTGCCAGCAGCCAAATGTTCGGAGGAGGAGAGACCCAGTACTTC.

In nucleotides, the CDR3 is TGCGCCAGCAGCTTGGGACAAATCTCAACTAATGAAAAACTGTTTTTT. Amino acid sequence: CASSLGQISTNEKLFF. The chain combines TRBV5-1 with TRBJ1-4, with no clear D. Germline assignment: CDR1 SGHRS and CDR2 YFSETQ. This CDR3 spans 16 amino acids. V gave up 0 bases and J gave up 0 bases, with 9 bases separating them.

The chain employs TRBV7-8 and TRBJ2-1; possibly TRBD1 for D (6 bases). The CDR3 is 17 amino acids. V lost 1 base, J lost 5 bases, and 18 bases lay in between. CDR1 and CDR2 from the germline V gene are SGHVS and FQNEAQ. The CDR3 DNA sequence: TGTGCCAGCAGCTTAGTCTCTATCGGACAGAGAAACAATGAGCAGTTCTTC. Its translation: CASSLVSIGQRNNEQFF.

This clone was recorded once. The J gene is TRBJ2-1, the V gene TRBV9; 11 bases line up with TRBD1. Germline V gene sequence: CDR1 SGDLS, CDR2 YYNGEE. The CDR3 spans 16 residues. J gave up 7 bases and V 3 bases, and 9 bases lay outside the gene matches. The CDR3 spells CASSGRGQGGGNEQFF. DNA of the CDR3: TGTGCCAGCAGCGGACGGGGACAGGGGGGAGGGAATGAGCAGTTCTTC.

The chain employs TRBV5-6 and TRBJ2-3; TRBD2 matches 8 bases. Germline assignment: CDR1 SGHDT and CDR2 YYEEEE. The CDR3 covers 14 residues. V lost 4 bases to trimming and J lost 2 bases; unmatched junction nucleotides: 3. The CDR3 reads CASSGGRTTDTQYF. Written as DNA, the CDR3 is TGTGCCAGCAGCGGCGGGAGGACCACAGATACGCAGTATTTT.